Ten or more counts support the clone carrying this TCR beta chain. The antigen remains undetermined. TCR cDNA was made by 5'RACE template switching, adding a universal primer site and UMIs. TCRdb reprocessed the 5' RACE reads with MiXCR, giving one entry per CDR3 protein. There are 200,000 to 300,000 distinct CDR3 sequences in the sample; 6% to 8% occur only once, and 1% to 1.2% lies in the top ten. The data originate from a study of T cells after yellow fever vaccination. Study results and limitations: FACS-sorted repertoires might harbor abundant contaminating clonotypes from the bulk population.

The sample consisted of CD4+ T cells sorted from PBMCs, taken on the day of the yellow fever booster vaccination. The TCR sequence derives from a man under 40 who received the YFV17D yellow fever vaccine.

The chain's CDR3 is CAAPGLGSSTDTQYF. For the CDR3, the DNA is TGTGCCGCCCCAGGGCTGGGGTCTAGCACAGATACGCAGTATTTT. The chain employs TRBV28 and TRBJ2-3, with D possibly TRBD1 on 5 matching bases. Between the trimmed V and J ends, which lost 11 bases and 0 bases, there was a span of 18 bases. The CDR3 extends over 15 amino acids. Germline V lookup: CDR1 MDHEN, CDR2 SYDVKM.